This TCR beta chain was captured by sequencing in a study of tumor and adjacent non-tumor tissue in lung cancer. Study-level information: Around 4.2 million productive TCRbeta reads were obtained per sample on average.

Notes on the study in general: TCR diversity was significantly greater in tumor than normal lung tissue. Top 100 clones took a larger repertoire share in normal lung.

The germline gives CDR1 MNHEY, CDR2 SVGEGT. Trimming stripped 2 bases from V and 16 bases from J, with 18 bases between. The CDR3 is 13 residues long. Notes on this clonotype: Its specificity is not known.

This sample's RNA came from whole unsorted tissue. The normal lung tissue was taken more than 3 cm from the tumor edge. A modified ARM-PCR protocol with three rounds of nested PCR amplified TCRbeta. TCRdb passed the multiplex PCR reads through MiXCR, listing each CDR3 protein once. This sample has about 86,000 distinct CDR3 sequences, with 75% to 85% found just once. Sequencing input: distant non-tumor lung tissue. The rearrangement joins TRBV6-2 or TRBV6-3 to TRBJ2-1; D is perhaps TRBD1 (5 bases). The TCR comes from a woman aged 50 to 60 with non-small cell lung cancer. CDR3 sequence (DNA): TGTGCCAGCAGTTACGGCAGGGTTAATGAGTATTTCTTC. It yields the protein CASSYGRVNEYFF.